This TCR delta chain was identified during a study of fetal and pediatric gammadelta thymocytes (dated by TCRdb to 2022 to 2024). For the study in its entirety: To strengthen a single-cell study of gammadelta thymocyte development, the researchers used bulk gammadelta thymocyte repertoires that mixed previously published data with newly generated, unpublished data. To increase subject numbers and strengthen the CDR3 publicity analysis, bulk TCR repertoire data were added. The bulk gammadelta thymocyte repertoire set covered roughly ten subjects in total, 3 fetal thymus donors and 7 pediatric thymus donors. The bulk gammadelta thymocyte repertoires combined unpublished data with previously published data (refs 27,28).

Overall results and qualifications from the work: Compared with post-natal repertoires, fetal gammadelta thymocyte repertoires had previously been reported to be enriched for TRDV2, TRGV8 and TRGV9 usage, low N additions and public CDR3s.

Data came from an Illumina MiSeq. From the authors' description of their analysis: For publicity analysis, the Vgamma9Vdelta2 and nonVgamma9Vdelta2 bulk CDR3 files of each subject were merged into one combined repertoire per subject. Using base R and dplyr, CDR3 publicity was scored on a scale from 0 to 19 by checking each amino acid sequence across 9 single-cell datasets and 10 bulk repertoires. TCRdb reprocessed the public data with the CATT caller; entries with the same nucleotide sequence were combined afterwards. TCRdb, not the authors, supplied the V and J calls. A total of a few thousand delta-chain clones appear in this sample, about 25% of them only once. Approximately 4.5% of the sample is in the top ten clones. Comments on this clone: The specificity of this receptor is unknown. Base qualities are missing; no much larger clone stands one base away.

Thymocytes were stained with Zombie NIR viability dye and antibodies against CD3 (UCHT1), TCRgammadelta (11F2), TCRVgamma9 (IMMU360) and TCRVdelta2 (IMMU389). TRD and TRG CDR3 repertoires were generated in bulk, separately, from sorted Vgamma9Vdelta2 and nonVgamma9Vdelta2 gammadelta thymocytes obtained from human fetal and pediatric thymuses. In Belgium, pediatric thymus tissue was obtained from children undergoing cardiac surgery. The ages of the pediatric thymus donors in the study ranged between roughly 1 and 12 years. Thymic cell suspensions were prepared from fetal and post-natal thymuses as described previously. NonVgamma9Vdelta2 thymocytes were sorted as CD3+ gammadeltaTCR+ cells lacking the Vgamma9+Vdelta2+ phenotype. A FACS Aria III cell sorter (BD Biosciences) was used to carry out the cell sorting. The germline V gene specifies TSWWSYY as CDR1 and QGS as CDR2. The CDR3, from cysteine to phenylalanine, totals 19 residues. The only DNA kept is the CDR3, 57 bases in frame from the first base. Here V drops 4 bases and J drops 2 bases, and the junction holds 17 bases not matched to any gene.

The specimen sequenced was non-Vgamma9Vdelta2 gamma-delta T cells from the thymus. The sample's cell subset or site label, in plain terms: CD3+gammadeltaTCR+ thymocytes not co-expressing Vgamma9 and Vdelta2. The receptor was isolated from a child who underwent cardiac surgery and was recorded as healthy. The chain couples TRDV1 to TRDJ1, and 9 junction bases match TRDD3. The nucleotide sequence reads TGTGCTCTTGGGGGAGATGGGGAATTCCGGGGGGATACAACCGATAAACTCATCTTT. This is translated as CALGGDGEFRGDTTDKLIF.